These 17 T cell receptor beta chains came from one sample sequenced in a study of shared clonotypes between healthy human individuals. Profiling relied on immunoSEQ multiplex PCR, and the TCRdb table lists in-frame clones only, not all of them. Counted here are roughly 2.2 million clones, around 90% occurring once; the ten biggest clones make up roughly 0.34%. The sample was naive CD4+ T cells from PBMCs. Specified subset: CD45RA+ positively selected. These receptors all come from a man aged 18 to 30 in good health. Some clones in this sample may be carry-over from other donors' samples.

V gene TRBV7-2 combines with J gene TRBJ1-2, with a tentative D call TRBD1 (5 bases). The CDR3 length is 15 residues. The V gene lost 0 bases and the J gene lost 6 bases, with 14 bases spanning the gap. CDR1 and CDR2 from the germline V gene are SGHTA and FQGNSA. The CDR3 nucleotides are TGTGCCAGCAGCTTAGCGGGGACTTCAGGGCATGGCTACACCTTC. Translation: CASSLAGTSGHGYTF.

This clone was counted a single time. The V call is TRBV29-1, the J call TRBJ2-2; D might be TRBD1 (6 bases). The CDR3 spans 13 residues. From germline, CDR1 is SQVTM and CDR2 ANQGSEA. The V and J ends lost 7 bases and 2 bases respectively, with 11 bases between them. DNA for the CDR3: TGCAGCGCCGGGACACCTAACACCGGGGAGCTGTTTTTT. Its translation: CSAGTPNTGELFF.

The CDR3 reads CASSVPGQQDGYTF. The CDR3 DNA follows: TGTGCCAGCAGTGTCCCGGGACAGCAAGATGGCTACACCTTC. The chain joins TRBV28 to TRBJ1-2; 7 bases line up with TRBD1. Trimming cost V 5 bases and J 6 bases; bases outside gene matches: 9. Germline CDR1 is MDHEN and CDR2 is SYDVKM. The CDR3 totals 14 residues.

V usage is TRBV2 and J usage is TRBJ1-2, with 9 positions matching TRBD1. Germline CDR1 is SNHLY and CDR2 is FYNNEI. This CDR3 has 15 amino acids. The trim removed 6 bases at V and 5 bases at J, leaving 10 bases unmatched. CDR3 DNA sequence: TGTGCCAGCAGACAACCACAGGGGGCAGGATATGGCTACACCTTC. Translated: CASRQPQGAGYGYTF.

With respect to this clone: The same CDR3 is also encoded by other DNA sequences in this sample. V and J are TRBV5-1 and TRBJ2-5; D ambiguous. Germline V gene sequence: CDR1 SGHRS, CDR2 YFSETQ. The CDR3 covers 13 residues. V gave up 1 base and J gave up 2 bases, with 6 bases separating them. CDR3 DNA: TGCGCCAGCAGCTTGAGGCAGCAAGAGACCCAGTACTTC. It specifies CASSLRQQETQYF.

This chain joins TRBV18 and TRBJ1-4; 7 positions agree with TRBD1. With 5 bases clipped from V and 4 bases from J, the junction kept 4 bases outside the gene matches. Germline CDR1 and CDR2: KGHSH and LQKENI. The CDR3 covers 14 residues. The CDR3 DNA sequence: TGTGCCAGCTCAGGGACAGTTCTTAATGAAAAACTGTTTTTT. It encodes CASSGTVLNEKLFF.

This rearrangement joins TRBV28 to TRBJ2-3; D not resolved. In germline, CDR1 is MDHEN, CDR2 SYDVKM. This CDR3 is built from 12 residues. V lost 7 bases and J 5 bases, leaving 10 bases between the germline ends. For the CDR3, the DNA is TGTGCCAGCACCTCAGTTGAAGATACGCAGTATTTT. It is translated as CASTSVEDTQYF.

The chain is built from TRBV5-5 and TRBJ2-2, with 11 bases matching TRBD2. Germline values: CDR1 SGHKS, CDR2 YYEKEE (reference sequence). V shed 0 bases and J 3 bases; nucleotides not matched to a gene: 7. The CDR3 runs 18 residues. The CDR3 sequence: CASSLGLAGTPHTGELFF. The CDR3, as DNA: TGTGCCAGCAGCTTGGGACTAGCGGGAACCCCCCACACCGGGGAGCTGTTTTTT.

CDR3 residues: CASSSNDIRDRGTGELFF. CDR3 DNA: TGTGCCAGCAGTTCAAACGACATCCGGGACAGAGGGACCGGGGAGCTGTTTTTT. The V and J genes are TRBV27 and TRBJ2-2; 7 positions agree with TRBD1. The CDR3 contains 18 residues. Germline V gene data show CDR1 as MNHEY and CDR2 as SMNVEV (reference sequence). V gave up 4 bases and J gave up 5 bases; unmatched junction bases: 16.

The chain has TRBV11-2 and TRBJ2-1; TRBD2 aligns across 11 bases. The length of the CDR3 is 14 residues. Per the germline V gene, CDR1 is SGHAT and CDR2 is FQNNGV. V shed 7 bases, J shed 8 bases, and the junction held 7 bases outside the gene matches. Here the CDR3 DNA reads TGTGCCAGCACCCTACTAGCGGGAGTGTATGAGCAGTTCTTC. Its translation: CASTLLAGVYEQFF.

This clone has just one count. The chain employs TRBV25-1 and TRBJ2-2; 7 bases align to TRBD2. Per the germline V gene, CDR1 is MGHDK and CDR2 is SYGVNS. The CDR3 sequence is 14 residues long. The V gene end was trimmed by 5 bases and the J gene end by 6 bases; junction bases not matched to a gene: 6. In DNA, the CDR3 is TGTGCCAGCAGTCCAAGACTAGCCGCCGGGGAGCTGTTTTTT. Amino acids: CASSPRLAAGELFF. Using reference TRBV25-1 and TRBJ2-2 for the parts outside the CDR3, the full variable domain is EADIYQTPRYLVIGTGKKITLECSQTMGHDKMYWYQQDPGMELHLIHYSYGVNSTEKGDLSSESTVSRIRTEHFPLTLESARPSHTSQYLCASSPRLAAGELFFGEGSRLTVL.

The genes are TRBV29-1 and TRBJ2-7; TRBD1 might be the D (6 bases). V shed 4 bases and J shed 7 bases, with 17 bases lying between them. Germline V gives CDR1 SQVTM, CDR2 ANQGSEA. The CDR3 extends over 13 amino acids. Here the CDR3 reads CSVGPRGSGEQYF. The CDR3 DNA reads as TGCAGCGTTGGCCCCAGGGGTTCGGGAGAGCAGTACTTC.

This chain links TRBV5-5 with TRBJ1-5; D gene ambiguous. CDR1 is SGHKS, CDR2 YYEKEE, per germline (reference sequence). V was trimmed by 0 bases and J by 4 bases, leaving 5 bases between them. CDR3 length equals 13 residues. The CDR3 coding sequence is TGTGCCAGCAGCTTGGACAGAAATCAGCCCCAGCATTTT. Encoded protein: CASSLDRNQPQHF.

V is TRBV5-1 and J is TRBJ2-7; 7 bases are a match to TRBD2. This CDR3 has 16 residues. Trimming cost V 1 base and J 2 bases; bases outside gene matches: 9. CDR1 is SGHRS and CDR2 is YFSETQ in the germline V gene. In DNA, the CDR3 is TGCGCCAGCAGCTTGTTGTTAACTAGCGCTACCTACGAGCAGTACTTC. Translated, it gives CASSLLLTSATYEQYF.

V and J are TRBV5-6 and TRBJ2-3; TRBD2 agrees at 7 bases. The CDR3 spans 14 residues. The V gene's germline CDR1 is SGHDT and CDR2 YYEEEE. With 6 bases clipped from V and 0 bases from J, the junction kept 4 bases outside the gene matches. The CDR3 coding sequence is TGTGCCAGCAACCTACTAGCGAGCACAGATACGCAGTATTTT. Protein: CASNLLASTDTQYF.

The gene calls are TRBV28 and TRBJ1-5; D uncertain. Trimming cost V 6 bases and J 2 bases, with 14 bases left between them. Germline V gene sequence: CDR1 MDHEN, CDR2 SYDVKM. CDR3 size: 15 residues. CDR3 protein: CASSVAPKGNQPQHF. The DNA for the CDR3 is TGTGCCAGCAGCGTAGCCCCTAAGGGCAATCAGCCCCAGCATTTT.

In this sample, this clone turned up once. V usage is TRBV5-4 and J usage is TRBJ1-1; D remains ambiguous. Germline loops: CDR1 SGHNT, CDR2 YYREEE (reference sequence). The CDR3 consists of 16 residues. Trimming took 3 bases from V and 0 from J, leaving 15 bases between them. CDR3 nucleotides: TGTGCCAGCAGCTCATCCGTCAGGCAGATGAACACTGAAGCTTTCTTT. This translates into CASSSSVRQMNTEAFF.